This T cell receptor beta chain was observed in a study of OX40 agonist ivuxolimab in advanced cancers. Study-wide background: Hepatocellular carcinoma, melanoma, renal cell or head and neck cancer affected the dose-escalation patients. Study outcomes and limitations: Low normalized T-cell clonal expansion also characterized some of the nonresponders. Among patients with partial responses at 0.1-3.0 mg/kg, clonal expansion was among the lowest.

Remarks on this clone: Its target is not known.

Trimming pared 1 base from V and 6 bases from J, leaving 6 bases between. Germline V gene data show CDR1 as SGHAT and CDR2 as FQNNGV. This CDR3 spans 12 amino acids. Any history of autoimmune disease or systemic immunosuppression disqualified patients. This table comes from immunoSEQ multiplex PCR, and its TCRdb copy is limited to in-frame clones, with some not included. This table holds tens of thousands of clones, 84% found once. This clonotype was obtained from an adult with an advanced solid tumor such as melanoma, head and neck, liver or kidney cancer. V is TRBV11-2 and J is TRBJ1-1; no firm D call. This specimen was CD4+ or CD8+ T cells sorted from blood, taken in a trial of the OX40 agonist ivuxolimab. This CDR3 reads CASSLAYPEAFF. In nucleotides, the CDR3 is TGTGCCAGCAGCTTAGCCTACCCTGAAGCTTTCTTT.